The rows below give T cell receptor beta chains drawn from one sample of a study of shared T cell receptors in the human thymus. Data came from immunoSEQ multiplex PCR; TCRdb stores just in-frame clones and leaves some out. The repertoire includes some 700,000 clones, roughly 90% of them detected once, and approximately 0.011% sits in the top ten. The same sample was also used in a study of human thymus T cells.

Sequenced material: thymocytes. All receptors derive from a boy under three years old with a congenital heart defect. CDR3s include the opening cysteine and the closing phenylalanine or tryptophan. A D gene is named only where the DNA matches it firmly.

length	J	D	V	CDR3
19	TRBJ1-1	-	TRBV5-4	CASSFLGGDGRPSNTEAFF
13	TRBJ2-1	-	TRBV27	CASSGNSYNEQFF
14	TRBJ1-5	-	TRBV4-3	CASSQGASNQPQHF
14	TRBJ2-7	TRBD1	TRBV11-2	CASSWGQGGYEQYF
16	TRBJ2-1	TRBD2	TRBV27	CASSPSPLAGENEQFF
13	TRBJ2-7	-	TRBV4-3	CASSQNRVNEQYF
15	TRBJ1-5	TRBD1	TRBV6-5	CASSRRGPRNQPQHF
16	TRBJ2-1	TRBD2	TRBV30	CAWMYSSGLKDNEQFF
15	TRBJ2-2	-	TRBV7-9	CASSLVQGNTGELFF
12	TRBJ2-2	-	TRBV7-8	CATLLAGGELFF
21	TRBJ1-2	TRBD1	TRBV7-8	CASSLEIVDGPGGAVHYGYTF
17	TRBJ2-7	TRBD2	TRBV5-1	CASSTSGKTPAFHEQYF
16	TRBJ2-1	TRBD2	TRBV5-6	CASSSTSGSTNNEQFF
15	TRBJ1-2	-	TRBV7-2	CASSLARGDLYGYTF